The present TCR beta chain was sequenced within a study of control samples from healthy donors and cancer patients. Germline CDR1 reads LNHNV; CDR2 reads YYDKDF (reference sequence). V lost 2 bases to trimming and J lost 4 bases, with 11 bases between them. This CDR3 contains 14 residues. This table comes from immunoSEQ multiplex PCR, and its TCRdb copy is limited to in-frame clones, with some not included. The sample has 150,000 to 200,000 clones, around 90% seen once. Sequences were obtained from blood. This TCR was sampled from a woman aged 45 to 65 in good health. The chain recombines TRBV15 with TRBJ1-1; D gene unclear. CDR3 DNA: TGTGCCACCAGCAGATCATGGGTTGCCACTGAAGCTTTCTTT. It yields the protein CATSRSWVATEAFF.